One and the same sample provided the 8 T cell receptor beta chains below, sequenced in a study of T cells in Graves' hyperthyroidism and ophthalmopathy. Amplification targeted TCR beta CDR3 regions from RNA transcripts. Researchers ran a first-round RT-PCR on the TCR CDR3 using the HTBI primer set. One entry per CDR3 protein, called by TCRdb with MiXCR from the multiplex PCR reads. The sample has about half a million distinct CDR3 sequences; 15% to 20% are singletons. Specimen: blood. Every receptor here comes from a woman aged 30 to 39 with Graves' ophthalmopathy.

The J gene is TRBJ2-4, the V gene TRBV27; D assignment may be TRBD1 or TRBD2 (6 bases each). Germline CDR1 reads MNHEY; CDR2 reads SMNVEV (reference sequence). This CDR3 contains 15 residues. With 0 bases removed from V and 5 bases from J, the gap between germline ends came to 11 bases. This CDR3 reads CASSLSLGGQNIQYF. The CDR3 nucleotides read TGTGCCAGCAGTTTATCTTTAGGGGGGCAAAACATTCAGTACTTC.

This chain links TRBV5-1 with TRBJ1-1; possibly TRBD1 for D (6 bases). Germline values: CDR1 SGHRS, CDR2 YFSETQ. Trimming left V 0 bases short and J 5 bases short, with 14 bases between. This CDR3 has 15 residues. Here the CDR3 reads CASSLETGRGTEAFF. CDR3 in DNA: TGCGCCAGCAGCTTGGAAACAGGGAGGGGGACTGAAGCTTTCTTT.

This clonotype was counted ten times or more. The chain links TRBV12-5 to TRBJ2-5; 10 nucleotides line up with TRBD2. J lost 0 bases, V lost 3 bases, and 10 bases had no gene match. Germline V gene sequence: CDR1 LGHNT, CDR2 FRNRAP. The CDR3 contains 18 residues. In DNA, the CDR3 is TGTGCTAGTGGTTTCCACGTACTAGGACTAGCGGACCAAGAGACCCAGTACTTC. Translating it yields CASGFHVLGLADQETQYF.

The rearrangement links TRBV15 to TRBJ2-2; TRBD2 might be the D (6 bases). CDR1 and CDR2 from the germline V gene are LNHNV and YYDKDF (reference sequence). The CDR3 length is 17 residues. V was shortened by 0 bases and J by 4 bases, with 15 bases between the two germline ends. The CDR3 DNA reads TGTGCCACCAGCAGAGATCGTCGAGCGGGCGGCACCGGGGAGCTGTTTTTT. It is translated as CATSRDRRAGGTGELFF.

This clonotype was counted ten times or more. Here the CDR3 reads CASSTPGGSYEQYF. The CDR3 DNA reads as TGTGCCAGCAGTACCCCCGGTGGGTCCTACGAGCAGTACTTC. The chain couples TRBV6-1 to TRBJ2-7; no definite D call. Trimming pared 5 bases from V and 1 base from J, leaving 12 bases between. Germline CDR1 and CDR2: MNHNS and SASEGT. This CDR3 contains 14 residues.

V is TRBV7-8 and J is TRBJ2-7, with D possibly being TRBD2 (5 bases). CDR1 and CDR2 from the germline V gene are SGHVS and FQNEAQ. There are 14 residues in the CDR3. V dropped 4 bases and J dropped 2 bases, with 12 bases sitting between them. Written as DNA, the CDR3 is TGTGCCAGCAGCTGGAGCGGAGTGCCCTACGAGCAGTACTTC. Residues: CASSWSGVPYEQYF. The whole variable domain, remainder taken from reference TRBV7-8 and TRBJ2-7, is GAGVSQSPRYKVAKRGQDVALRCDPISGHVSLFWYQQALGQGPEFLTYFQNEAQLDKSGLPSDRFFAERPEGSVSTLKIQRTQQEDSAVYLCASSWSGVPYEQYFGPGTRLTVT.

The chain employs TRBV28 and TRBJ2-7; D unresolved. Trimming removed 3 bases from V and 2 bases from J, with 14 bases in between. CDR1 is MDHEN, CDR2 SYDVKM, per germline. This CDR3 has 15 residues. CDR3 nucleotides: TGTGCCAGCAGTTTGTTGGTGGGCGGACCCTACGAGCAGTACTTC. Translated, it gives CASSLLVGGPYEQYF.

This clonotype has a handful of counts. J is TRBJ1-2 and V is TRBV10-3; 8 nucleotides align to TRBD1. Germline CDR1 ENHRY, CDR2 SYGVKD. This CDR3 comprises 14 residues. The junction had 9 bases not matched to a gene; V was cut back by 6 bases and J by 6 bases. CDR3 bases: TGTGCCATCAGACCTGCAGGGGGCTTTGATGGCTACACCTTC. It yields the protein CAIRPAGGFDGYTF.